The next 9 T cell receptor beta chains were all read from a single sample in a study of graft-versus-host responses after intestinal transplantation. Using immunoSEQ multiplex PCR, the repertoire was profiled, and TCRdb retains in-frame clones only, with some absent. Of more than 4,500 clones in the sample, approximately 75% were seen once. The sample in question was PBMCs, obtained around 560 days after intestinal transplant. Receptors were obtained from a human patient who received an intestinal transplant, so some T cells may come from the graft donor.

The chain recombines TRBV6-4 with TRBJ2-3; 10 bases map to TRBD2. The germline V gene has CDR1 MRHNA and CDR2 SNTAGT. V shed 4 bases and J 0 bases; nucleotides not matched to a gene: 1. CDR3 size: 15 residues. The CDR3 DNA is TGTGCCAGCAGTGTACTAGCGGGGAGCACAGATACGCAGTATTTT. Its translation is CASSVLAGSTDTQYF.

By sample fraction, this clone is large. V gene TRBV7-6 combines with J gene TRBJ2-7; 7 positions agree with TRBD2. This CDR3 region has 15 residues. Losses at the gene ends were 5 bases for V and 3 bases for J; bases not matched to a gene: 10. The germline V gene encodes CDR1 SGHVS and CDR2 FNYEAQ. DNA for the CDR3: TGTGCCAGCAGCCCTTTGAGCGGGACCGACTACGAGCAGTACTTC. Its translation is CASSPLSGTDYEQYF. Looking up the rest from reference TRBV7-6 and TRBJ2-7 gives the full variable domain: GAGVSQSPRYKVTKRGQDVALRCDPISGHVSLYWYRQALGQGPEFLTYFNYEAQQDKSGLPNDRFSAERPEGSISTLTIQRTEQRDSAMYRCASSPLSGTDYEQYFGPGTRLTVT.

This clone occurred once. The gene calls are TRBV7-8 and TRBJ2-2; the match to TRBD1 covers 7 bases. Germline trimming cut 3 bases from V and 7 bases from J; bases unmatched to any gene: 5. The CDR3 extends over 14 amino acids. Germline V gives CDR1 SGHVS, CDR2 FQNEAQ. CDR3 residues: CASSFQGDGGELFF. For the CDR3, the DNA is TGTGCCAGCAGCTTCCAGGGGGATGGCGGGGAGCTGTTTTTT.

V usage is TRBV7-2 and J usage is TRBJ1-1, with a tentative D call TRBD1 (5 bases). CDR1 is SGHTA, CDR2 FQGNSA, per germline. V was clipped by 2 bases and J by 1 base, with 8 bases between them. The CDR3 runs 14 residues. CDR3 region: CASSLRRGNTEAFF. CDR3 sequence (DNA): TGTGCCAGCAGCTTACGGAGGGGGAACACTGAAGCTTTCTTT.

The rearrangement uses TRBV6-6 and TRBJ1-1; D uncertain. Germline V gene sequence: CDR1 MNHNY, CDR2 SVGAGI (reference sequence). The CDR3 length is 11 residues. V was cut by 6 bases and J by 1 base, with 3 bases left in between. The CDR3 loop reads CASRENTEAFF. The CDR3 DNA is TGTGCCAGCAGAGAGAACACTGAAGCTTTCTTT.

This clone was seen once. V usage is TRBV6-8 and J usage is TRBJ2-1, with D perhaps matching TRBD1 (6 bases). This CDR3 spans 15 amino acids. V was cut by 5 bases and J by 7 bases, with 18 bases left in between. Germline-derived CDR1 and CDR2 are MNHGY and SAAAGT. The CDR3 region is CASSETPSTGNEQFF. The CDR3 DNA sequence: TGTGCCAGCAGTGAAACCCCCTCGACAGGAAATGAGCAGTTCTTC.

J is TRBJ1-1 and V is TRBV7-9; possibly TRBD1 for D (6 bases). Germline values: CDR1 SEHNR, CDR2 FQNEAQ (reference sequence). V dropped 2 bases and J dropped 3 bases, with 16 bases sitting between them. CDR3 length: 16 residues. This CDR3 reads CASSLLWGRLDTEAFF. The CDR3 region has the DNA TGTGCCAGCAGCTTACTCTGGGGGCGCCTGGACACTGAAGCTTTCTTT.

This chain connects TRBV10-3 to TRBJ2-1, with 11 positions matching TRBD2. The CDR3 is 16 amino acids. Germline CDR1 is ENHRY and CDR2 is SYGVKD. V lost 0 bases and J lost 2; bases outside the gene matches: 0. In nucleotides, the CDR3 is TGTGCCATCAGTGAGTCTAGCGGGGGGGCCTACAATGAGCAGTTCTTC. Its protein is CAISESSGGAYNEQFF.

This clone was picked up a small number of times. The sample contains more than one DNA sequence encoding this CDR3. CDR3 region: CASSLRGMDYEQYF. The CDR3 bases are TGTGCCAGCAGCTTAAGGGGAATGGACTACGAGCAGTACTTC. The chain couples TRBV5-8 to TRBJ2-7; D perhaps matches TRBD1 (5 bases). Germline V gene data show CDR1 as SGHTS and CDR2 as YDEGEE. The CDR3 sequence is 14 residues long. V lost 2 bases to trimming and J lost 3 bases, with 12 bases between them.